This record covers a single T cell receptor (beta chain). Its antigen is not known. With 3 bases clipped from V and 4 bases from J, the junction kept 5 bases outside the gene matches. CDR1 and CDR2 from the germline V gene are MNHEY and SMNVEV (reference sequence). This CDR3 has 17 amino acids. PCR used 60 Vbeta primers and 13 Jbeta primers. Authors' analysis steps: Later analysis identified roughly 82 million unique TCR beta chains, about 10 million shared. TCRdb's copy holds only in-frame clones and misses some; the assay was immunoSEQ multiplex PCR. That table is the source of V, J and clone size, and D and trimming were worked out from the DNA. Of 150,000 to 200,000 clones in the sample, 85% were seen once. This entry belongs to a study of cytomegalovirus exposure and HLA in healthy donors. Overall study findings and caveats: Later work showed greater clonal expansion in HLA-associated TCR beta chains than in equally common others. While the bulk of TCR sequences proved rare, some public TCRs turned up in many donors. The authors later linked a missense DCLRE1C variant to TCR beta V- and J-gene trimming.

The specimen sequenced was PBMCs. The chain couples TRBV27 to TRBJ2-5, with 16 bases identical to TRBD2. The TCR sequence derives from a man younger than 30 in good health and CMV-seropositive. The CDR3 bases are TGTGCCAGCAGTTTCGGGACTAGCGGGGGGGTAAGAGAGACCCAGTACTTC. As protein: CASSFGTSGGVRETQYF.